This T cell receptor (beta chain) was recorded in a study of cytomegalovirus exposure and HLA in healthy donors. Study-wide results and caveats: A prior analysis recorded that most TCR beta V segments were productive about 87% or about 30% of the time. TCR beta V- and J-gene trimming was later associated with a missense DCLRE1C variant.

Amplification used 60 Vbeta primers and 13 Jbeta primers. This table comes from immunoSEQ multiplex PCR, and its TCRdb copy is limited to in-frame clones, with some not included. The sample consists of 150,000 to 200,000 clones, 75% to 80% of them appearing once. Donors counted as nominally healthy when sampled, yet unrecorded immune exposures were likely. A word on this clone: Its antigen is currently unknown.

Germline CDR1 MDHEN, CDR2 SYDVKM. The ends lost 6 bases at V and 8 bases at J; junction bases unmatched: 4. This CDR3 has 12 amino acids. The gene calls are TRBV28 and TRBJ2-1, with TRBD2 matching 7 bases. The specimen was PBMCs. The clonotype was recovered from a woman under 40 in good health and CMV-seropositive. The CDR3 sequence is CASSGRSDEQFF. CDR3 nucleotide sequence: TGTGCCAGCAGCGGGAGGTCCGATGAGCAGTTCTTC.